The 26 T cell receptor beta chains reported below all come from one sample, sequenced in a study of T cell responses to AZD1222 COVID-19 vaccine. Clones were read by immunoSEQ multiplex PCR, and TCRdb kept only the in-frame ones, dropping some. This sample has fewer than 100,000 clones, with around 90% found just once. The sequenced sample was peripheral blood, obtained on day 0 of AZD1222 vaccination. These receptor sequences come from an adult in good health.

The chain joins TRBV5-1 to TRBJ2-1; D is unresolved. The germline V gene has CDR1 SGHRS and CDR2 YFSETQ. V lost 0 bases to trimming and J lost 1 base, with 11 bases between them. The CDR3 covers 16 residues. Written as DNA, the CDR3 is TGCGCCAGCAGCTTGGGCGCAGCCGTTTCCTACAATGAGCAGTTCTTC. Encoded protein: CASSLGAAVSYNEQFF.

The chain is built from TRBV30 and TRBJ2-3; D is undetermined. The CDR3 loop spans 12 amino acids. The ends were cut back, 5 bases at V and 1 base at J, with 7 bases in the middle. Germline V CDR1 and CDR2: GTSNPN, SVGIG (reference sequence). The CDR3 region is CAWDTGTDTQYF. Written as DNA, the CDR3 is TGTGCCTGGGACACCGGCACAGATACGCAGTATTTT.

V gene TRBV5-1 combines with J gene TRBJ1-6; D might be TRBD1 (5 bases). Germline V CDR1 and CDR2: SGHRS, YFSETQ. The CDR3 extends over 12 amino acids. The CDR3 loop reads CASQGGNSPLHF. The CDR3 bases are TGCGCGTCGCAGGGAGGCAATTCACCCCTCCACTTT. Drawing the rest from reference TRBV5-1 and TRBJ1-6, the complete variable domain is KAGVTQTPRYLIKTRGQQVTLSCSPISGHRSVSWYQQTPGQGLQFLFEYFSETQRNKGNFPGRFSGRQFSNSRSEMNVSTLELGDSALYLCASQGGNSPLHFGNGTRLTVT.

This clone was seen a handful of times. The rearrangement uses TRBV15 and TRBJ2-1, with 7 bases that match TRBD1. The J segment lost 4 bases and the V segment lost 0 bases, leaving 3 bases of the junction unmatched. Germline-derived CDR1 and CDR2 are LNHNV and YYDKDF (reference sequence). This CDR3 region has 15 residues. CDR3 sequence (DNA): TGTGCCACCAGCAGAGACCCAGGGGGTTACAATGAGCAGTTCTTC. This translates into CATSRDPGGYNEQFF.

The V call is TRBV5-6, the J call TRBJ2-1; a possible D gene is TRBD1 (5 bases). Germline lookup yields CDR1 SGHDT and CDR2 YYEEEE. V gave up 4 bases and J gave up 5 bases, with 13 bases separating them. The CDR3 length is 14 residues. CDR3 in DNA: TGTGCCAGCAGCCATGGGGCGGTCCACAATGAGCAGTTCTTC. Translation gives CASSHGAVHNEQFF. Full variable domain (rest looked up from reference TRBV5-6 and TRBJ2-1): DAGVTQSPTHLIKTRGQQVTLRCSPKSGHDTVSWYQQALGQGPQFIFQYYEEEERQRGNFPDRFSGHQFPNYSSELNVNALLLGDSALYLCASSHGAVHNEQFFGPGTRLTVL.

The genes are TRBV7-2 and TRBJ2-7, with D hard to call. With 6 bases removed from V and 1 base from J, the gap between germline ends came to 13 bases. The germline V gene encodes CDR1 SGHTA and CDR2 FQGNSA. CDR3 length: 14 amino acids. The chain's CDR3 is CASRPTTLSYEQYF. In DNA, the CDR3 is TGTGCCAGCAGACCGACCACCCTTTCCTACGAGCAGTACTTC.

This rearrangement joins TRBV6-2 or TRBV6-3 to TRBJ2-5; D perhaps matches TRBD1 (6 bases). The V and J ends lost 6 bases and 5 bases respectively, with 16 bases between them. The CDR3 covers 14 residues. Germline V CDR1 and CDR2: MNHEY, SVGEGT. This CDR3 is CASSPAMRGETQYF. The CDR3 DNA is TGTGCCAGCAGCCCGGCGATGAGGGGGGAGACCCAGTACTTC.

The chain joins TRBV4-1 to TRBJ1-1, with D possibly being TRBD1 (6 bases). Germline-derived CDR1 and CDR2 are MGHRA and YSYEKL. V lost 4 bases, J lost 1 base, and 22 bases lay in between. The CDR3 runs 18 residues. In nucleotides, the CDR3 is TGCGCCAGCAGCCCACTAAACATCGCGGGGGGCAGGAACACTGAAGCTTTCTTT. This translates into CASSPLNIAGGRNTEAFF.

The gene calls are TRBV10-3 and TRBJ1-1; 11 nucleotides align to TRBD1. The V gene's germline CDR1 is ENHRY and CDR2 SYGVKD. The CDR3 is made up of 16 amino acids. Trimming cost V 10 bases and J 4 bases; bases outside gene matches: 14. Here the CDR3 DNA reads TGTGCCACCAAAAGTGGACAGGGGGCTGGAAGCACTGAAGCTTTCTTT. As protein: CATKSGQGAGSTEAFF.

The V call is TRBV9, the J call TRBJ2-7; 9 nucleotides line up with TRBD1. The CDR3 contains 15 residues. Germline trimming cut 3 bases from V and 3 bases from J; bases unmatched to any gene: 7. CDR1 is SGDLS and CDR2 is YYNGEE in the germline V gene. The CDR3 spells CASSASGQGDYEQYF. The CDR3 nucleotides are TGTGCCAGCAGCGCATCGGGACAGGGAGACTACGAGCAGTACTTC.

This clone was seen just once. The chain recombines TRBV19 with TRBJ1-1; D is perhaps TRBD1 (5 bases). The CDR3 is 14 residues long. The V gene's germline CDR1 is LNHDA and CDR2 SQIVND (reference sequence). Trimming pared 3 bases from V and 5 bases from J, leaving 13 bases between. The CDR3 is CASSMGGARTEAFF. In DNA, the CDR3 is TGTGCCAGTAGTATGGGTGGGGCGAGGACTGAAGCTTTCTTT.

V is TRBV7-2 and J is TRBJ2-7, with D uncertain. V shed 5 bases and J shed 2 bases, with 13 bases lying between them. Germline-derived CDR1 and CDR2 are SGHTA and FQGNSA. CDR3 length equals 14 residues. The CDR3 nucleotides read TGTGCCAGCAGCCTATGGACGGAGCCCTACGAGCAGTACTTC. It is translated as CASSLWTEPYEQYF.

Only one count was recorded for this clone. This chain uses TRBV4-3 with TRBJ1-5; D remains unclear. The CDR3 covers 17 residues. The V end lost 1 base, the J end lost 1 base, and 14 bases lay between the germline ends. CDR1 is LGHNA, CDR2 YSLEER, per germline. Here the CDR3 DNA reads TGCGCCAGCAGCCAAGGAGCCCGGGCGTCGAGCAATCAGCCCCAGCATTTT. It codes for CASSQGARASSNQPQHF.

The chain has TRBV27 and TRBJ1-5, with D possibly being TRBD1 (6 bases). This CDR3 spans 14 amino acids. Deletions cut 6 bases from V and 4 bases from J, with 13 bases between. Per the germline V gene, CDR1 is MNHEY and CDR2 is SMNVEV (reference sequence). The CDR3 region is CASRPRQVNQPQHF. CDR3 in DNA: TGTGCCAGCAGACCCAGACAGGTTAATCAGCCCCAGCATTTT.

The rearrangement uses TRBV7-9 and TRBJ1-1; 10 bases map to TRBD1. This CDR3 is 16 amino acids long. Germline values: CDR1 SEHNR, CDR2 FQNEAQ (reference sequence). V dropped 5 bases and J dropped 0; count of bases not matched to a gene: 6. The CDR3 here is CASSPTGGGVNTEAFF. Written as DNA, the CDR3 is TGTGCCAGCAGCCCGACAGGGGGCGGAGTGAACACTGAAGCTTTCTTT. The full variable domain, with the rest looked up from reference TRBV7-9 and TRBJ1-1, is DTGVSQNPRHKITKRGQNVTFRCDPISEHNRLYWYRQTLGQGPEFLTYFQNEAQLEKSRLLSDRFSAERPKGSFSTLEIQRTEQGDSAMYLCASSPTGGGVNTEAFFGQGTRLTVV.

The chain employs TRBV15 and TRBJ1-2; TRBD1 matches 7 bases. The CDR3 has 16 residues. Trimming removed 1 base from V and 4 bases from J; junction bases left unmatched: 9. The germline gives CDR1 LNHNV, CDR2 YYDKDF (reference sequence). Here the CDR3 reads CATSRGGDRVTYGYTF. The CDR3 coding sequence is TGTGCCACCAGCAGAGGAGGAGACAGGGTTACCTATGGCTACACCTTC.

This rearrangement joins TRBV28 to TRBJ2-2; no firm D call. The CDR3 loop spans 14 amino acids. Germline CDR1 reads MDHEN; CDR2 reads SYDVKM. Trimming removed 5 bases at V and 7 bases at J, with 14 bases between. The CDR3, as DNA: TGTGCCAGCAGTCCGCCCCGGGTTGGCGGGGAGCTGTTTTTT. Encoded protein: CASSPPRVGGELFF. Based on the CDR3 plus reference TRBV28 and TRBJ2-2, the full variable domain is DVKVTQSSRYLVKRTGEKVFLECVQDMDHENMFWYRQDPGLGLRLIYFSYDVKMKEKGDIPEGYSVSREKKERFSLILESASTNQTSMYLCASSPPRVGGELFFGEGSRLTVL.

V gene TRBV4-3 combines with J gene TRBJ1-3; D remains unclear. V was trimmed by 1 base and J by 4 bases, leaving 11 bases between them. Germline values: CDR1 LGHNA, CDR2 YSLEER. The CDR3 consists of 15 residues. The CDR3 reads CASSQGDAAGNTIYF. The DNA of the CDR3 is TGCGCCAGCAGCCAAGGGGATGCGGCAGGAAACACCATATATTTT.

The V and J genes are TRBV4-2 and TRBJ1-3; possible D gene TRBD1, 6 bases. Germline values: CDR1 LGHNA, CDR2 YNFKEQ. The ends were cut back, 7 bases at V and 0 bases at J, with 10 bases in the middle. The CDR3 runs 14 residues. The CDR3 region has the DNA TGTGCCAGCAATAAGGGGGACTCTGGAAACACCATATATTTT. Residues: CASNKGDSGNTIYF.

This clone occurred a few times. This sequence joins TRBV4-1 and TRBJ2-7; 9 bases fit TRBD1. Germline CDR1 reads MGHRA; CDR2 reads YSYEKL. The CDR3 spans 16 residues. Trimming took 0 bases from V and 3 from J; bases not matched to a gene: 6. This CDR3 is CASSQELGQGDYEQYF. In nucleotides, the CDR3 is TGCGCCAGCAGCCAAGAATTGGGACAGGGTGACTACGAGCAGTACTTC.

In its sample, this clone was seen once. The V call is TRBV7-3, the J call TRBJ2-1, with 12 bases aligning to TRBD2. CDR3 length equals 15 residues. The J segment lost 8 bases and the V segment lost 3 bases, leaving 5 bases of the junction unmatched. From germline, CDR1 is SGHTA and CDR2 FQGTGA. The CDR3 is CASSFLAGGRDEQFF. In nucleotides, the CDR3 is TGTGCCAGCAGCTTCCTAGCGGGGGGGCGAGATGAGCAGTTCTTC.

The V call is TRBV6-5, the J call TRBJ2-5, with TRBD1 as a possible D gene (6 bases). The V end lost 8 bases, the J end lost 5 bases, and 12 bases lay between the germline ends. Germline loops: CDR1 MNHEY, CDR2 SVGAGI. This CDR3 region has 12 residues. As DNA, the CDR3 is TGTGCCAGCGGCGAGAGGGGGGAGACCCAGTACTTC. Translating it yields CASGERGETQYF.

The V gene is TRBV5-1, the J gene TRBJ2-1; TRBD1 might be the D (6 bases). This CDR3 comprises 15 residues. From germline, CDR1 is SGHRS and CDR2 YFSETQ. The V and J ends lost 1 base and 5 bases respectively, with 13 bases between them. Here the CDR3 DNA reads TGCGCCAGCAGCTTGTCGACAGGTTCCCACAATGAGCAGTTCTTC. It specifies CASSLSTGSHNEQFF.

The chain recombines TRBV7-9 with TRBJ2-3; D is perhaps TRBD2 (7 bases). CDR3 length equals 16 residues. V lost 5 bases to trimming and J lost 0 bases, with 15 bases between them. Germline lookup yields CDR1 SEHNR and CDR2 FQNEAQ (reference sequence). CDR3 in amino acids: CASSRGDTPSTDTQYF. The CDR3 region has the DNA TGTGCCAGCAGCCGGGGGGACACTCCTAGCACAGATACGCAGTATTTT.

This chain connects TRBV11-2 to TRBJ2-7; a weak D match, TRBD1 (7 bases). The CDR3 is 16 residues long. Looked up from germline, CDR1 is SGHAT and CDR2 is FQNNGV. V dropped 3 bases and J dropped 2 bases, with 17 bases sitting between them. The CDR3, as DNA: TGTGCCAGCAGCTTTGGCCAGGGGGGTGGTCCCTACGAGCAGTACTTC. It yields the protein CASSFGQGGGPYEQYF.

There are a few counts of this clone. This sequence joins TRBV6-5 and TRBJ2-1; D gene unclear. This CDR3 has 14 amino acids. V was cut by 6 bases and J by 6 bases, with 15 bases left in between. Looked up from germline, CDR1 is MNHEY and CDR2 is SVGAGI. CDR3 in DNA: TGTGCCAGCAGCTCCTCTGGGGAAGGCAATGAGCAGTTCTTC. Residues: CASSSSGEGNEQFF.